The clone carrying this T cell receptor (beta chain) was seen ten or more times. Building of the TCR beta libraries involved iRepertoire HTBI primers and Arm-PCR of CDR3 regions. TCRdb redid the calling of the multiplex PCR reads with MiXCR, one entry per CDR3 protein. The table lists about 400,000 distinct CDR3 sequences, over 12% of them singletons. Germline loops: CDR1 SGHTA, CDR2 FQGNSA. V dropped 1 base and J dropped 0; count of bases not matched to a gene: 9. The CDR3 covers 19 residues. These data belong to a study of regulatory T cells in long-lasting Graves disease. As for the study in general: Prior antithyroid drug treatment in newly diagnosed Graves' patients lasted under 3 months.

Specified time point: newly diagnosed GD, antithyroid drugs for less than 3 months. PBMC-derived RNA was used for the TCR library. These data also featured in a second study, about T cells in Graves' hyperthyroidism and ophthalmopathy.

The TCR comes from a woman between 40 and 50 years old with Graves disease. This chain uses TRBV7-2 with TRBJ2-1; 10 bases are a match to TRBD2. This material consisted of peripheral blood mononuclear cells (PBMCs), taken at new diagnosis, from a patient treated with antithyroid drugs. The CDR3: CASSLELAGPTFSYNEQFF. CDR3 sequence (DNA): TGTGCCAGCAGCTTAGAACTAGCGGGGCCTACCTTCTCCTACAATGAGCAGTTCTTC.